Sequencing of this T cell receptor beta chain was carried out in a study of T cell responses to AZD1222 COVID-19 vaccine. Across the study: Timing groups of about 4 and about 12 weeks for second doses were pooled.

Trimming removed 4 bases at V and 4 bases at J, with 7 bases between. Per germline, CDR1 LNHDA and CDR2 SQIVND (reference sequence). The CDR3 runs 12 residues. Profiled with immunoSEQ multiplex PCR; TCRdb holds only in-frame clones, not every one. The sample contains fewer than 200,000 clones, roughly 92% of which appear only once. The V and J genes are TRBV19 and TRBJ2-5; D is unresolved. The sequence was obtained from an adult in good health. The sequencing used peripheral blood, collected on day 0 of AZD1222 vaccination. The CDR3 is CASSTTRETQYF. CDR3 bases: TGTGCCAGTAGTACCACGAGAGAGACCCAGTACTTC.